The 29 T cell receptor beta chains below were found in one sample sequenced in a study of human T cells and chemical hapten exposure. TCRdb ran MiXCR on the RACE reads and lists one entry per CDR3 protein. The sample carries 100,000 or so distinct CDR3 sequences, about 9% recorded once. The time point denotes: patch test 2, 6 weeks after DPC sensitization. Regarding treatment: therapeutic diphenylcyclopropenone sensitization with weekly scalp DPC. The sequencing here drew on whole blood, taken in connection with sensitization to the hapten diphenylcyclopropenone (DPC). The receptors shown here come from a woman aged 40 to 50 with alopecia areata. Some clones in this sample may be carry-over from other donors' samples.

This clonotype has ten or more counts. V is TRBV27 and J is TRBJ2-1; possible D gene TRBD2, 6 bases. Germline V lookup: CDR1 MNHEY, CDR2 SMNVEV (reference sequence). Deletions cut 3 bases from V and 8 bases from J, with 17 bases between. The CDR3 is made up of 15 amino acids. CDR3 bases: TGTGCCAGCAGTTTTACCGGGACTCTCTGGGATGAGCAGTTCTTC. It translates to CASSFTGTLWDEQFF.

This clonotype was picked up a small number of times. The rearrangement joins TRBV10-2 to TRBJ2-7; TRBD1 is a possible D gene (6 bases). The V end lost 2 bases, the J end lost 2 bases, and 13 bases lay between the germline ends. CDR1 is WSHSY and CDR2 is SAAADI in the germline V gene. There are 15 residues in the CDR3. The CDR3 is CASSEASTGAYEQYF. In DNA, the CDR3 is TGCGCCAGCAGTGAGGCCTCGACAGGTGCCTACGAGCAGTACTTC.

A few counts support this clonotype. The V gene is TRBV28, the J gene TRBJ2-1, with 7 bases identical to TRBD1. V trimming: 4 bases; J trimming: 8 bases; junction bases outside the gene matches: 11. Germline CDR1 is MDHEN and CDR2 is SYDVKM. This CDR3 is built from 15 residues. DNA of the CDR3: TGTGCCAGCAGTTCTAACAGGGGAACAGGGGATGAGCAGTTCTTC. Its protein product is CASSSNRGTGDEQFF.

This CDR3 reads CASSTGTSGNNEQFF. The CDR3 DNA is TGTGCCAGCAGTACCGGGACTAGCGGGAACAATGAGCAGTTCTTC. This sequence joins TRBV6-2 or TRBV6-3 and TRBJ2-1; 13 bases agree with TRBD2. This CDR3 has 15 amino acids. Germline trimming cut 5 bases from V and 5 bases from J; bases unmatched to any gene: 3. Germline CDR1 is MNHEY and CDR2 is SVGEGT.

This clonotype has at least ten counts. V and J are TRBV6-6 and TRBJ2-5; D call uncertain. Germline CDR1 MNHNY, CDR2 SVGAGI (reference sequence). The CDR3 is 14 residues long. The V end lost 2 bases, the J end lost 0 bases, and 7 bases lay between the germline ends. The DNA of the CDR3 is TGTGCCAGCAGTTACACCGGAAACCAAGAGACCCAGTACTTC. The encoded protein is CASSYTGNQETQYF.

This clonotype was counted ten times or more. In nucleotides, the CDR3 is TGTGCCAGCAGTGAAGGCGGGAGGAATTTGTATGAGCAGTTCTTC. It specifies CASSEGGRNLYEQFF. This rearrangement joins TRBV2 to TRBJ2-1; 8 bases line up with TRBD2. V lost 1 base and J lost 8; bases outside the gene matches: 7. The CDR3 has 15 amino acids. The germline CDR1 and CDR2 sequences are SNHLY and FYNNEI.

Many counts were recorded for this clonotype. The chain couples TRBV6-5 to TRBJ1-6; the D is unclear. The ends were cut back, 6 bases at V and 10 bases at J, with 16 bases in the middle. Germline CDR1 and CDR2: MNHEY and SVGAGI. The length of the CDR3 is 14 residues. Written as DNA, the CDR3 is TGTGCCAGCAGAGGACGGTCGGAAGGATCACCCCTCCACTTT. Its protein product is CASRGRSEGSPLHF.

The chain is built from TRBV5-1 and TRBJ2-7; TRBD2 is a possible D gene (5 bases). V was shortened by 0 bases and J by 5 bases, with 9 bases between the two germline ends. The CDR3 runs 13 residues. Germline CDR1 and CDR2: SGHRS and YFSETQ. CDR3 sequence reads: CASSLGSGNEQYF. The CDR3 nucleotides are TGCGCCAGCAGCTTGGGGTCGGGGAACGAGCAGTACTTC.

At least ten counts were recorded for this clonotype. The CDR3 DNA reads TGTGCCAGCACTCAAGAGAAGAACACTGAAGCTTTCTTT. It codes for CASTQEKNTEAFF. The chain uses TRBV2 and TRBJ1-1, with D uncertain. V shed 7 bases and J shed 1 base, with 10 bases lying between them. The germline CDR1 and CDR2 sequences are SNHLY and FYNNEI. This CDR3 has 13 amino acids.

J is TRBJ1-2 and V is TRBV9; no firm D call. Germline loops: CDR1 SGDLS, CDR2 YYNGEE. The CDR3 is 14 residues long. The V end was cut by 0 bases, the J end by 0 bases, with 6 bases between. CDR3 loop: CASSVGTANYGYTF. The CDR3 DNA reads TGTGCCAGCAGCGTAGGGACGGCTAACTATGGCTACACCTTC. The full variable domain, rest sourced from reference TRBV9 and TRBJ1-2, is DSGVTQTPKHLITATGQRVTLRCSPRSGDLSVYWYQQSLDQGLQFLIQYYNGEERAKGNILERFSAQQFPDLHSELNLSSLELGDSALYFCASSVGTANYGYTFGSGTRLTVV.

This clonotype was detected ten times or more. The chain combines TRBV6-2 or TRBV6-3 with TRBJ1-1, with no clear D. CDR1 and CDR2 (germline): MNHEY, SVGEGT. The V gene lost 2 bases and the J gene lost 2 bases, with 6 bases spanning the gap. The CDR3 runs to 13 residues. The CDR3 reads CASSYGSNTEAFF. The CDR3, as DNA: TGTGCCAGCAGTTACGGGAGTAACACTGAAGCTTTCTTT.

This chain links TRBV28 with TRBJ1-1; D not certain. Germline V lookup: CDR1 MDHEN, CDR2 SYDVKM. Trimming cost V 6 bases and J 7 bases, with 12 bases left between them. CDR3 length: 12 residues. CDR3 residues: CASSRPGGEAFF. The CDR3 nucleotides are TGTGCCAGCAGCCGACCCGGCGGTGAAGCTTTCTTT.

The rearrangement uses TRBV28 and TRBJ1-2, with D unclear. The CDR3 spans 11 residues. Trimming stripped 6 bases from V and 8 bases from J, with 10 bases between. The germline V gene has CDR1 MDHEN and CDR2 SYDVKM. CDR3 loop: CASSTNRGYTF. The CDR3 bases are TGTGCCAGCAGCACAAACCGGGGCTACACCTTC.

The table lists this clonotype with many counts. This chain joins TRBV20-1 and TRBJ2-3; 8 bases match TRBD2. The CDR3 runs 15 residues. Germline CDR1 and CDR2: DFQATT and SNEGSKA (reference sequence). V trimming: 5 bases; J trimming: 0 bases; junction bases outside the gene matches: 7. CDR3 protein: CSAGVAGISTDTQYF. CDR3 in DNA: TGCAGTGCTGGAGTAGCGGGGATTAGCACAGATACGCAGTATTTT.

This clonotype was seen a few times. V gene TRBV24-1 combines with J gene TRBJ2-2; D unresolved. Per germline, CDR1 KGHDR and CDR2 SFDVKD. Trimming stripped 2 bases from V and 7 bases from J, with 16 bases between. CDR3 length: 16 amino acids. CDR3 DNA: TGTGCCACCAGTGATTGGGTGGCAACCCCGGGCGGGGAGCTGTTTTTT. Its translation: CATSDWVATPGGELFF.

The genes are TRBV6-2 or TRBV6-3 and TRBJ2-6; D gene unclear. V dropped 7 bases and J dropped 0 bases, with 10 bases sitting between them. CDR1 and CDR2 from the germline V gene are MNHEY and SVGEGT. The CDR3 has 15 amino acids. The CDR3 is CASTPAHSGANVLTF. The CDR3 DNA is TGTGCCAGCACTCCGGCCCACTCTGGGGCCAACGTCCTGACTTTC.

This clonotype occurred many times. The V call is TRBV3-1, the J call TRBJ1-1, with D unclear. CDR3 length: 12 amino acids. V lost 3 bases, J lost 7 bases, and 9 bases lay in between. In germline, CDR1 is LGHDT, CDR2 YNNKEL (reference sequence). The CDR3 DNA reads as TGTGCCAGCAGCCAGCCCGAGGGTGAAGCTTTCTTT. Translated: CASSQPEGEAFF.

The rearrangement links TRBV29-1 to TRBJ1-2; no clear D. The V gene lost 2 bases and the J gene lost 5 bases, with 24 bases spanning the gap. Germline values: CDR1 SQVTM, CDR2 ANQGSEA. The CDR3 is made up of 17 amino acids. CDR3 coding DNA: TGCAGCGTTGAATTTATTGTTGGTACCCGACGAACGTATGGCTACACCTTC. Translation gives CSVEFIVGTRRTYGYTF.

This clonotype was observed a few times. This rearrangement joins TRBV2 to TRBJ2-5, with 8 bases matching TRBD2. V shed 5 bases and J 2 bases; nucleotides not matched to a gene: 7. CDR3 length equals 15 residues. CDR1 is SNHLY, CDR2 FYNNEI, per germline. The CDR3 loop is CASSPGTRIQETQYF. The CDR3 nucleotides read TGTGCCAGCAGTCCGGGGACTAGGATACAAGAGACCCAGTACTTC.

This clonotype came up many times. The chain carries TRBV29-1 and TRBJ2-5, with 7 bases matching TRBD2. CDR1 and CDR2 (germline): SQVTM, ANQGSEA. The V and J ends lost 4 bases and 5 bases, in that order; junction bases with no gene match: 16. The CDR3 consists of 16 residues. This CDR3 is CSVVTGGSGTKETQYF. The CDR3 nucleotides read TGCAGCGTTGTGACTGGGGGAAGCGGGACTAAGGAGACCCAGTACTTC. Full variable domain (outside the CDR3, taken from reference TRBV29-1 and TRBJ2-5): SAVISQKPSRDICQRGTSLTIQCQVDSQVTMMFWYRQQPGQSLTLIATANQGSEATYESGFVIDKFPISRPNLTFSTLTVSNMSPEDSSIYLCSVVTGGSGTKETQYFGPGTRLLVL.

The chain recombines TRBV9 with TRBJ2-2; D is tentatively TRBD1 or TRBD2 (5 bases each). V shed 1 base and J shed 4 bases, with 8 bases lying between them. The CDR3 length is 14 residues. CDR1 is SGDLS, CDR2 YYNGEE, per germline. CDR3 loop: CASSVSGTTGELFF. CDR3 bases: TGTGCCAGCAGCGTATCGGGGACCACCGGGGAGCTGTTTTTT.

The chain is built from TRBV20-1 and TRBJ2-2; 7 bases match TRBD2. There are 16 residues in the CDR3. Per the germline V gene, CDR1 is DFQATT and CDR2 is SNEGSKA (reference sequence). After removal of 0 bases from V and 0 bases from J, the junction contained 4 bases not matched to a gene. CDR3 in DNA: TGCAGTGCTAGAGATCCACGGGGGGCGAACACCGGGGAGCTGTTTTTT. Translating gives CSARDPRGANTGELFF.

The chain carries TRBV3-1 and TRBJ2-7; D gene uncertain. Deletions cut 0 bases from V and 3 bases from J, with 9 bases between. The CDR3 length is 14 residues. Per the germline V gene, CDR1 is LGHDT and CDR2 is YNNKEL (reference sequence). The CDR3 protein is CASSQDHSHYEQYF. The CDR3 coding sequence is TGTGCCAGCAGCCAAGATCACAGTCACTACGAGCAGTACTTC.

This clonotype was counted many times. This chain's CDR3 is CASSVAGDYNEQFF. Here the CDR3 DNA reads TGTGCCAGCAGCGTAGCGGGAGATTACAATGAGCAGTTCTTC. The chain has TRBV7-3 and TRBJ2-1; 9 nucleotides agree with TRBD2. CDR1 is SGHTA and CDR2 is FQGTGA in the germline V gene. The V gene end was trimmed by 5 bases and the J gene end by 4 bases; junction bases not matched to a gene: 3. The CDR3 totals 14 residues.

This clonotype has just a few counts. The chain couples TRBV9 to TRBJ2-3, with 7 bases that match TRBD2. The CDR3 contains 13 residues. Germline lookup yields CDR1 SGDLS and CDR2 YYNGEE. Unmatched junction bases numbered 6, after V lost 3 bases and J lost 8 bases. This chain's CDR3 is CASSGKREVTQYF. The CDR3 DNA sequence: TGTGCCAGCAGCGGTAAACGGGAGGTTACGCAGTATTTT.

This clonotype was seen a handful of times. CDR3 amino acids: CASSSGARRSDEQFF. DNA of the CDR3: TGTGCCAGCAGCTCTGGGGCGAGGAGAAGTGATGAGCAGTTCTTC. The rearrangement links TRBV7-2 to TRBJ2-1; D possibly corresponds to TRBD1 (5 bases). Trimming removed 4 bases from V and 8 bases from J, with 18 bases in between. The CDR3 has 15 residues. Germline CDR1 is SGHTA and CDR2 is FQGNSA.

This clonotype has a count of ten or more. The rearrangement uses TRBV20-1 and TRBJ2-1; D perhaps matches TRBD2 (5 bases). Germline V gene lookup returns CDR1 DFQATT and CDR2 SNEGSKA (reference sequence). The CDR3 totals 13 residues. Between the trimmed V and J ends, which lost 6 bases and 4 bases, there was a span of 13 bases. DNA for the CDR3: TGCAGTGCCCCCCTAGGCGGGTACAATGAGCAGTTCTTC. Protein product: CSAPLGGYNEQFF.

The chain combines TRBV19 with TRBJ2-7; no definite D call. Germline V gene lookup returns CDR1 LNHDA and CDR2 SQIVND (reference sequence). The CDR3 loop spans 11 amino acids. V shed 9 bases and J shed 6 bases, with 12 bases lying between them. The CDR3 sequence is CASAVGVEQYF. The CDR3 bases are TGTGCCAGCGCTGTAGGAGTCGAGCAGTACTTC.

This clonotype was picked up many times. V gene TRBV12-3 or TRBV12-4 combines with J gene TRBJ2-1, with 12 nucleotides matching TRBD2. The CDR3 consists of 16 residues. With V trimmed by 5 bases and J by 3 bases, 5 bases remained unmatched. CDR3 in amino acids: CASSGLAGTYYNEQFF. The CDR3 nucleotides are TGTGCCAGCAGTGGACTAGCGGGAACCTACTACAATGAGCAGTTCTTC.